The clone carrying this T cell receptor (beta chain) was recorded a few times. The record originates from a study of T cells after yellow fever vaccination. TCRdb analysed the 5' RACE reads with MiXCR anew, one entry per CDR3 protein. The sample lists about 580,000 distinct CDR3 sequences; about 15% were seen once. Unmatched junction bases numbered 3, after V lost 0 bases and J lost 3 bases. Per germline, CDR1 SGHKS and CDR2 YYEKEE (reference sequence). The CDR3 totals 15 residues. The clonotype was recovered from a man between 18 and 35 years old who received the YFV17D yellow fever vaccine. This material consisted of PBMCs, taken 5 to 6 days after the first yellow fever vaccination. V is TRBV5-5 and J is TRBJ2-7; 10 nucleotides align to TRBD2. The CDR3 coding sequence is TGTGCCAGCAGCTTGGCGGCTAGCGGGGGCTACGAGCAGTACTTC. Translation gives CASSLAASGGYEQYF.